This T cell receptor beta chain appears in the sequencing data of a study of blood T cells in healthy people across ages. Study results and caveats: Per million T cells, the diversity of TCR beta decreased roughly linearly as age advanced. The percentage of naive T cells correlated strongly with TCR beta diversity.

Germline values: CDR1 KGHDR, CDR2 SFDVKD. V shed 1 base and J 5 bases; nucleotides not matched to a gene: 13. CDR3 length: 17 residues. As for this clonotype: Its antigen is not identified.

Sample donors were healthy Caucasian individuals that came from Russia, aged 6 to 90. Together with a sample-barcoded 5' primer, a J-beta primer mix was included in a second PCR lasting roughly 6 to 12 cycles. Using its own MiXCR run on the 5' RACE reads, TCRdb lists one record per CDR3 protein. The table records around 1,000,000 distinct CDR3 sequences, about 25% of them present only once. This sample also appeared in a second study, on T cells of mothers and their children. From that paper: Overlap measured in related mother-child pairs was slightly, non-significantly higher than in unrelated pairs.

The V call is TRBV24-1, the J call TRBJ2-7; 7 bases line up with TRBD1. The sequence was collected from a girl aged 2-10 years in good health. The sample was blood. The CDR3 reads CATSDFGRTGQKDEQYF. CDR3 coding DNA: TGTGCCACCAGTGATTTTGGCCGGACGGGACAGAAGGACGAGCAGTACTTC.